The 10 T cell receptor beta chains in this list originate from one sample, sequenced in a study of T cells in Graves' hyperthyroidism and ophthalmopathy (dated by TCRdb to the late 2010s). Libraries were built with multiplex PCR. Sequencer: Illumina HiSeq 2000. Amplification of TCR beta CDR3 regions was carried out from RNA transcripts. The TCR CDR3 was subjected to a first round of RT-PCR using the HTBI primer set and the Qiagen OneStep RT-PCR kit. The raw public data were reprocessed by TCRdb itself: fastp quality trimming at Q25, MiXCR clonotype calling, in-frame beta chains only. Identical CDR3 protein sequences are pooled into one entry, listed with their most common genes and DNA. The sample contains some 440,000 distinct CDR3 sequences, about 15% of them found a single time. Together, the top ten hold around an eighth of the sample. Sequenced sample: blood. The receptors shown here come from a woman between 18 and 29 years old with Graves' hyperthyroidism.

In this sample, this clonotype turned up a few times. One base away lies a much larger clone, so this may be a sequencing read error. The V and J genes are TRBV20-1 and TRBJ1-1; possible D gene TRBD1, 5 bases. Germline CDR1 is DFQATT and CDR2 is SNEGSKA (reference sequence). The CDR3 length is 12 residues. V was cut by 3 bases and J by 1 base, with 6 bases left in between. CDR3 in DNA: TGCAGTGCTAGGGACACGAACACTGAAGCTTTCTTT. It is translated as CSARDTNTEAFF.

This clonotype was counted between two and nine times. Here the CDR3 DNA reads TGTGCCAGCTCCGGGGACATGCTTAACACCGGGGAGCTGTTTTTT. Encoded protein: CASSGDMLNTGELFF. The chain employs TRBV6-1 and TRBJ2-2; a possible D gene is TRBD1 (6 bases). Germline values: CDR1 MNHNS, CDR2 SASEGT. CDR3 length: 15 residues. Trimming removed 8 bases at V and 2 bases at J, with 15 bases between.

The chain joins TRBV9 to TRBJ2-1; 7 nucleotides line up with TRBD1. The CDR3 covers 14 residues. CDR1 and CDR2 (germline): SGDLS, YYNGEE. Unmatched junction bases numbered 11, after V lost 5 bases and J lost 9 bases. Written as DNA, the CDR3 is TGTGCCAGCAGATTTTCACAGGGGTCGGGTGAGCAGTTCTTC. Residues: CASRFSQGSGEQFF. Full variable domain (missing parts from reference TRBV9 and TRBJ2-1): DSGVTQTPKHLITATGQRVTLRCSPRSGDLSVYWYQQSLDQGLQFLIQYYNGEERAKGNILERFSAQQFPDLHSELNLSSLELGDSALYFCASRFSQGSGEQFFGPGTRLTVL.

This sequence joins TRBV19 and TRBJ2-1; 13 positions agree with TRBD2. This CDR3 is 14 amino acids long. Looked up from germline, CDR1 is LNHDA and CDR2 is SQIVND (reference sequence). V lost 6 bases, J lost 7 bases, and 3 bases stayed unmatched. CDR3 in amino acids: CASRGLAGRNEQFF. CDR3 nucleotide sequence: TGTGCCAGTAGGGGACTAGCGGGGCGGAATGAGCAGTTCTTC.

This clonotype was observed a few times. The chain joins TRBV6-1 to TRBJ2-7; D assignment may be TRBD1 or TRBD2 (5 bases each). Germline assignment: CDR1 MNHNS and CDR2 SASEGT. This CDR3 has 13 amino acids. Trimming removed 6 bases at V and 4 bases at J, with 13 bases between. Here the CDR3 DNA reads TGTGCCAGCAGCCTCCCTGGGGGATACGAGCAGTACTTC. This codes for CASSLPGGYEQYF.

The chain joins TRBV4-1 to TRBJ2-6; D unclear. Germline CDR1 reads MGHRA; CDR2 reads YSYEKL. This CDR3 contains 15 residues. Trimming took 10 bases from V and 0 from J, leaving 13 bases between them. CDR3 residues: CATRAPLSGANVLTF. For the CDR3, the DNA is TGCGCCACCCGGGCCCCCCTCTCTGGGGCCAACGTCCTGACTTTC.

This clonotype came up many times. CDR3 sequence (DNA): TGTGCCAGCAGCTTAACGACTAGCGGGAAACATGAGCAGTTCTTC. Its translation: CASSLTTSGKHEQFF. This chain joins TRBV11-2 and TRBJ2-1; 11 bases are a match to TRBD2. The CDR3 consists of 15 residues. The J segment lost 8 bases and the V segment lost 2 bases, leaving 5 bases of the junction unmatched. Germline V gene sequence: CDR1 SGHAT, CDR2 FQNNGV.

This clonotype appeared many times. V usage is TRBV3-1 and J usage is TRBJ2-2; the D is unclear. Germline V gene data show CDR1 as LGHDT and CDR2 as YNNKEL (reference sequence). Trimming removed 4 bases at V and 3 bases at J, with 12 bases between. This CDR3 has 15 amino acids. For the CDR3, the DNA is TGTGCCAGCAGCCCAATCAACCAGTACACCGGGGAGCTGTTTTTT. It specifies CASSPINQYTGELFF.

The genes are TRBV6-1 and TRBJ2-1; D is undetermined. The germline V gene encodes CDR1 MNHNS and CDR2 SASEGT. Trimming took 2 bases from V and 2 from J, leaving 10 bases between them. The CDR3 runs to 15 residues. As DNA, the CDR3 is TGTGCCAGCAGTGAACTATCGACACCCTACAATGAGCAGTTCTTC. Encoded protein: CASSELSTPYNEQFF.

This rearrangement joins TRBV6-2 or TRBV6-3 to TRBJ1-6; D remains unclear. With 6 bases removed from V and 6 bases from J, the gap between germline ends came to 9 bases. Looked up from germline, CDR1 is MNHEY and CDR2 is SVGEGT. The CDR3 is 13 residues long. The CDR3 protein is CASSTQTNSPLHF. The CDR3 bases are TGTGCCAGCAGCACGCAAACTAATTCACCCCTCCACTTT.